This is a list of T cell receptor beta chains from one sample in a study of PD-L1 blockade in urothelial cancer. Using immunoSEQ multiplex PCR, the repertoire was profiled, and TCRdb retains in-frame clones only, with some absent. This sample has about 81,000 clones; more than 70% occur once, and the top ten carry 0.97%. This sample comprised PBMCs, obtained around atezolizumab (anti-PD-L1) treatment. The receptors originated from a woman over 75 with urothelial cancer. CDR3s include the opening cysteine and the closing phenylalanine or tryptophan. The D gene is left open where the match is weak. Size is omitted from some rows. Given values are once, few, many or a class for expanded clones.

V: TRBV30; J: TRBJ2-7; length: 13; D: NA; size: NA; DNA: TGTGCCTGGAGTGGTGGCGGGTCCTACGAGCAGTACTTC; CDR3: CAWSGGGSYEQYF
V: TRBV28; J: TRBJ2-5; length: 16; D: NA; size: NA; DNA: TGTGCCAGCAGGCCCCGACTAGGGGCCTCCCAAGAGACCCAGTACTTC; CDR3: CASRPRLGASQETQYF
V: TRBV2; J: TRBJ2-3; length: 14; D: TRBD2; size: NA; DNA: TGTGCCAGCGGCGGGAGGGATAGCACAGATACGCAGTATTTT; CDR3: CASGGRDSTDTQYF
V: TRBV6-1; J: TRBJ1-5; length: 15; D: TRBD1; size: NA; DNA: TGTGCCAGCAGTTCGCTCGACAGGGGAGGTCAGCCCCAGCATTTT; CDR3: CASSSLDRGGQPQHF
V: TRBV5-1; J: TRBJ2-5; length: 14; D: TRBD2; size: NA; DNA: TGCGCCAGCAGCTTCAGCGGGAGTGGGGAGACCCAGTACTTC; CDR3: CASSFSGSGETQYF
V: TRBV6-5; J: TRBJ1-4; length: 13; D: NA; size: NA; DNA: TGTGCCAGCAGTTATGGCGGGGATGAAAAACTGTTTTTT; CDR3: CASSYGGDEKLFF
V: TRBV6-1; J: TRBJ2-7; length: 15; D: TRBD1; size: NA; DNA: TGTGCCAGCAGTGACCGGGACAGGGGCCTCTACGAGCAGTACTTC; CDR3: CASSDRDRGLYEQYF
V: TRBV30; J: TRBJ2-1; length: 14; D: NA; size: NA; DNA: TGTGCCTCCCTCCGTACCGGGACTCCCCTTGGGCAGTTCTTC; CDR3: CASLRTGTPLGQFF
V: TRBV6-1; J: TRBJ1-2; length: 12; D: NA; size: few; DNA: TGTGGCATTACCCGGGATGGGGTTGGCTACACCTTC; CDR3: CGITRDGVGYTF
V: TRBV19; J: TRBJ2-5; length: 16; D: TRBD2; size: NA; DNA: TGTGCCAGTAGTATCCGGTCTAGCGGGAGACCGGAGACCCAGTACTTC; CDR3: CASSIRSSGRPETQYF
V: TRBV9; J: TRBJ2-5; length: 14; D: TRBD1; size: NA; DNA: TGTGCCAGCAGCGTAGACAGGGGCCAAGAGACCCAGTACTTC; CDR3: CASSVDRGQETQYF
V: TRBV5-1; J: TRBJ2-2; length: 17; D: TRBD2; size: NA; DNA: TGCGCCAGCAGCTCCCTTGGCGGGAGGGGTCACACCGGGGAGCTGTTTTTT; CDR3: CASSSLGGRGHTGELFF
V: TRBV5-1; J: TRBJ2-1; length: 18; D: TRBD2; size: NA; DNA: TGCGCCAGCAGCCGTATGGGACTAGCGGACACTCCCTACAATGAGCAGTTCTTC; CDR3: CASSRMGLADTPYNEQFF
V: TRBV18; J: TRBJ2-7; length: 12; D: TRBD1; size: NA; DNA: TGTGCCAGTACAGGGGCATCCTACGAGCAGTACTTC; CDR3: CASTGASYEQYF
V: TRBV28; J: TRBJ2-5; length: 13; D: NA; size: NA; DNA: TGTGCCAGCAGTTCCAGGGGATTGGAGACCCAGTACTTC; CDR3: CASSSRGLETQYF
V: TRBV5-1; J: TRBJ2-7; length: 15; D: TRBD1; size: NA; DNA: TGCGCCAGCAGCTTGGGGGGACAGCGCTCCTACGAGCAGTACTTC; CDR3: CASSLGGQRSYEQYF
V: TRBV27; J: TRBJ2-7; length: 15; D: NA; size: NA; DNA: TGTGCCAGCACCACTGGGAGCGGACCAATCTACGAGCAGTACTTC; CDR3: CASTTGSGPIYEQYF
V: TRBV4-1; J: TRBJ2-7; length: 15; D: TRBD2; size: NA; DNA: TGCGCCAGCAGCCAAGGAGCGGGAGGGCCATACGAGCAGTACTTC; CDR3: CASSQGAGGPYEQYF
V: TRBV19; J: TRBJ1-5; length: 16; D: NA; size: NA; DNA: TGTGCCAGTACTGTGGGGGGTTTCGGCGGCAATCAGCCCCAGCATTTT; CDR3: CASTVGGFGGNQPQHF
V: TRBV5-1; J: TRBJ1-3; length: 14; D: NA; size: NA; DNA: TGCGCCAGCAGCGCGACAGATCCTGGAAACACCATATATTTT; CDR3: CASSATDPGNTIYF
V: TRBV6-5; J: TRBJ2-7; length: 16; D: NA; size: NA; DNA: TGTGCCAGCAGTTCCCCCTTCACAGGCTACTCCTACGAGCAGTACTTC; CDR3: CASSSPFTGYSYEQYF
V: TRBV6-1; J: TRBJ2-1; length: 15; D: NA; size: NA; DNA: TGTGCCAGCTCTACGGGGGGCTTCTCCTACAATGAGCAGTTCTTC; CDR3: CASSTGGFSYNEQFF
V: TRBV25-1; J: TRBJ1-1; length: 14; D: TRBD1; size: once; DNA: TGTGCCAGCATCAAACAGGGGGTTGGCACTGAAGCTTTCTTT; CDR3: CASIKQGVGTEAFF
V: TRBV28; J: TRBJ2-5; length: 14; D: NA; size: NA; DNA: TGTGCCAGCAGTTTACCAGGGTTTGTCGAGACCCAGTACTTC; CDR3: CASSLPGFVETQYF
V: TRBV7-3; J: TRBJ1-1; length: 14; D: NA; size: NA; DNA: TGTGCCAGCAGCTTAAGAGGGGGATCCACTGAAGCTTTCTTT; CDR3: CASSLRGGSTEAFF
V: TRBV5-4; J: TRBJ1-1; length: 14; D: TRBD1; size: NA; DNA: TGTGCCAGCAGCCGCAGGGGGTGGGGGACTGAAGCTTTCTTT; CDR3: CASSRRGWGTEAFF
V: TRBV6-1; J: TRBJ1-1; length: 13; D: NA; size: NA; DNA: TGTGCCAGCAGTGAATCTGGGGCCCCTGAAGCTTTCTTT; CDR3: CASSESGAPEAFF
V: TRBV30; J: TRBJ2-1; length: 14; D: NA; size: NA; DNA: TGTGCCTGGAGTACCGGACTGGTGGAGGGTGAGCAGTTCTTC; CDR3: CAWSTGLVEGEQFF
V: TRBV19; J: TRBJ2-3; length: 16; D: TRBD2; size: NA; DNA: TGTGCCAGTAGTATAGGAGGACTAGCGGGATCAGATACGCAGTATTTT; CDR3: CASSIGGLAGSDTQYF
V: TRBV7-6; J: TRBJ1-1; length: 16; D: NA; size: NA; DNA: TGTGCCAGCAGCTTAGGGGGCAGCACCTCGATCTCTGAAGCTTTCTTT; CDR3: CASSLGGSTSISEAFF
V: TRBV28; J: TRBJ2-7; length: 11; D: NA; size: NA; DNA: TGTGCCAGCAGACATACCTACGAGCAGTACTTC; CDR3: CASRHTYEQYF
V: TRBV2; J: TRBJ1-1; length: 15; D: TRBD1; size: NA; DNA: TGTGCCAGCACGGGGCAAAGGACAGGGGACACTGAAGCTTTCTTT; CDR3: CASTGQRTGDTEAFF
V: TRBV5-5; J: TRBJ2-1; length: 13; D: NA; size: once; DNA: TGTGCCAGCAGCTTGGGGCCAGACAATGAGCAGTTCTTC; CDR3: CASSLGPDNEQFF
V: TRBV2; J: TRBJ2-7; length: 12; D: NA; size: NA; DNA: TGTGCCAGCAACGTCCAGGGGGGCGAGCAGTACTTC; CDR3: CASNVQGGEQYF
V: TRBV9; J: TRBJ2-3; length: 19; D: TRBD2; size: NA; DNA: TGTGCCAGCAGCCCTCGACTAGCGGGAGGGGGCCCGTCGACAGATACGCAGTATTTT; CDR3: CASSPRLAGGGPSTDTQYF
V: TRBV11-2; J: TRBJ2-1; length: 15; D: TRBD1; size: NA; DNA: TGTGCCAGCAGCGCAGGACAGGGGACCTACAATGAGCAGTTCTTC; CDR3: CASSAGQGTYNEQFF
V: TRBV28; J: TRBJ2-2; length: 13; D: NA; size: NA; DNA: TGTGCCAGCAGTTTAGACTGGTCGGGAGAGCTGTTTTTT; CDR3: CASSLDWSGELFF
V: TRBV7-6; J: TRBJ2-2; length: 16; D: TRBD2; size: once; DNA: TGTGCCAGCAGCCCTATAGCGGGAGGGCGTGGCGGGGAGCTGTTTTTT; CDR3: CASSPIAGGRGGELFF
V: TRBV5-1; J: TRBJ1-4; length: 15; D: TRBD1; size: NA; DNA: TGCGCCAGCAGCTTGGGGACAGGGGGCGATGAAAAACTGTTTTTT; CDR3: CASSLGTGGDEKLFF
V: TRBV7-8; J: TRBJ2-4; length: 17; D: TRBD2; size: NA; DNA: TGTGCCAGCAGCTTAGCGCGGAGGGAGGGGCCCAAAAACATTCAGTACTTC; CDR3: CASSLARREGPKNIQYF
V: TRBV19; J: TRBJ2-5; length: 16; D: TRBD2; size: NA; DNA: TGTGCCAGTAGTACCCCCCCGACTAGCGGGCAAGAGACCCAGTACTTC; CDR3: CASSTPPTSGQETQYF
V: TRBV5-1; J: TRBJ1-5; length: 17; D: TRBD1; size: NA; DNA: TGCGCCAGCAGCTTGGGTATTCCAGGGGGCGACAATCAGCCCCAGCATTTT; CDR3: CASSLGIPGGDNQPQHF
V: TRBV5-4; J: TRBJ2-3; length: 15; D: TRBD2; size: NA; DNA: TGTGCCAGCAGTCTGACTAGCCGGAGCACAGATACGCAGTATTTT; CDR3: CASSLTSRSTDTQYF
V: TRBV5-1; J: TRBJ2-1; length: 17; D: TRBD2; size: NA; DNA: TGCGCCAGCAGCGCCAGACTAGCGGGAGGGAAACACAATGAGCAGTTCTTC; CDR3: CASSARLAGGKHNEQFF
V: TRBV29-1; J: TRBJ1-3; length: 11; D: NA; size: once; DNA: TGCAGCGTGGGGGGTGAGGGCACCATATATTTT; CDR3: CSVGGEGTIYF
V: TRBV20-1; J: TRBJ1-2; length: 11; D: TRBD1; size: NA; DNA: TGCAGTGCGAACGACAGGGGCGGCTACACCTTC; CDR3: CSANDRGGYTF
V: TRBV14; J: TRBJ2-7; length: 12; D: NA; size: NA; DNA: TGTGCCAGCAGCCAAGCGAAAACAGAGCAGTACTTC; CDR3: CASSQAKTEQYF
V: TRBV5-1; J: TRBJ1-2; length: 14; D: TRBD1; size: few; DNA: TGCGCCAGCAGGCCGGGACAGGGGAACTATGGCTACACCTTC; CDR3: CASRPGQGNYGYTF